The sequence of this T cell receptor beta chain was determined in a study of regulatory T cells in long-lasting Graves disease. Whole-study context: The definition of persistent Graves' disease was over 5 years of antithyroid drugs with positive TSH receptor antibodies.

Arm-PCR of CDR3 regions and iRepertoire HTBI primers were the basis on which TCR beta libraries were built. Each CDR3 protein is one row after TCRdb ran MiXCR on the multiplex PCR reads. In the table there are 310,000 or so distinct CDR3 sequences, about 20% of which are singletons. Study-level findings and limits: Favoring TRBV28, TRBJ1-2 and TRBJ2-5 was a feature seen in persistent disease.

In the case of this clonotype: Its matching antigen is unknown.

From germline, CDR1 is LNHDA and CDR2 SQIVND (reference sequence). The CDR3 is 14 amino acids. V shed 4 bases and J 6 bases; nucleotides not matched to a gene: 4. The time point is: persistent/refractory GD, antithyroid drugs over 5 years with positive TRAb. RNA from PBMCs was the source of the TCR library. Diagnosis followed American Thyroid Association guidelines for Graves' disease. The patients were enrolled through endocrinology in Xi'an, China. This receptor was obtained from a female donor with Graves disease. The genes are TRBV19 and TRBJ2-4; 9 nucleotides align to TRBD2. The sample was peripheral blood mononuclear cells (PBMCs), taken when the disease was refractory, from a patient treated with antithyroid drugs. The CDR3 coding sequence is TGTGCCAGTAGTAGCGGGGGGGCGGGAAACATTCAGTACTTC. Its translation: CASSSGGAGNIQYF.